Below, one TCR beta chain is given with its context. The data belong to a study of blood T cell repertoires in COVID-19. Study details: Samples representing acute and convalescent COVID-19 were sourced from the United States, Italy and Spain. PBMCs, B-cell-depleted T cells, or T cells provided the cDNA or gDNA that made up the material.

Original handling: Researchers report that nucleated cell counts were estimated from reference gene primer amplification. TCRdb keeps only in-frame clones here, not all; method: immunoSEQ multiplex PCR. For V, J and clone size, that table is used; D and trimming come from the DNA. The sample has 250,000 to 300,000 clones, 75% to 90% seen once. Trimming left V 11 bases short and J 3 bases short, with 23 bases between. Per germline, CDR1 SGHTA and CDR2 FQGNSA. CDR3 size: 17 residues. This receptor was obtained from a middle-aged woman with acute or convalescent COVID-19. The chain combines TRBV7-2 with TRBJ2-6; a weak D match, TRBD1 (5 bases). Sequences were obtained from peripheral blood. The CDR3 protein is CASPGARANYGANVLTF. DNA of the CDR3: TGTGCCTCCCCTGGGGCCAGGGCTAATTATGGGGCCAACGTCCTGACTTTC.